Sequencing of this T cell receptor beta chain was carried out in a study of early T cells in non-severe SARS-CoV-2 infection (dated by TCRdb to the early 2020s). About the study as a whole: Because TCR sequencing relied on bulk RNA taken from unsorted whole blood, pairing of alpha and beta chains was not possible.

Counted from cysteine to phenylalanine, this CDR3 has 15 amino acids. Only the CDR3 region is kept as DNA, spanning 45 bases read in frame from base 1. Looking up the germline V gene yields CDR1 SQVTM and CDR2 ANQGSEA. V is pruned by 7 bases and J by 0 bases, leaving 8 bases of the junction without a gene match. The library was prepared using 5' RACE. The listed sequencing device is NextSeq 500. In the TCR library protocol, unique molecular identifiers were attached to individual cDNA molecules to correct for PCR bias and sequencing error. TCR alpha and beta chains were both sequenced, and the abundances of alpha and beta sequences in each sample were closely correlated with each other. Per the authors' processing: Decombinator V4 was used to annotate the V gene, J gene and CDR3 of the TCR sequences. Expanded TCRs were defined as changing significantly between any two time points under a Poisson model with p below 0.0001. TCR abundances were normalised to the total number of TCRs sequenced per sample and were expressed as counts per million. TRAV1-2 paired with TRAJ12, TRAJ20 or TRAJ33 defined MAIT TCRs, while TRAV10 paired with TRAJ18 defined iNKT TCRs. VDJdb, accessed on 1 November 2021, was searched for TCRs annotated for CMV, EBV and SARS-CoV-2, and TCRs annotated for more than one antigen were excluded. In TCRdb, the public reads were trimmed at Q25 with fastp and aligned with MiXCR, with productive beta chains retained. CDR3 protein sequences are deduplicated, and each keeps its most common genes and DNA. None of the V and J calls come from the authors' own analysis; TCRdb made them. Here the sample has about 110,000 distinct CDR3 sequences; roughly an eighth occur a single time. The ten largest account for around 3% of the sample.

The study was a case-control design nested within a healthcare worker cohort in London, UK, with weekly nasopharyngeal swab PCR tests and blood sampling. Healthcare workers were recruited during the week of the UK lockdown, between 23 and 31 March 2020, and followed weekly for up to 16 weeks. In regard to this clonotype: Its antigen specificity is not known. No much larger clone exists at a distance of one base, and base qualities are not known.

On the study overall, not on this receptor specifically: Matching against VDJdb was skewed toward anti-spike CD8 responses, likely underestimated virus-specific expansions, and missed private and CD4 specificities.

This chain joins TRBV29-1 to TRBJ1-1, with 10 junctional bases fitting TRBD1. The sequence derives from an adult who was a healthcare worker with PCR-confirmed SARS-CoV-2 infection or an uninfected control (not recorded which). The material sequenced was whole blood. CDR3 region: CSGNRQGAMNTEAFF. The DNA is TGCAGCGGGAATAGACAGGGGGCTATGAACACTGAAGCTTTCTTT.